What follows describes a single TCR beta chain. The antigen it recognizes is unknown. No quality values exist for individual bases; no much larger clone is one base distant. There are 16 amino acids in the CDR3, from cysteine to phenylalanine inclusive. The entry retains the CDR3 DNA only, 48 bases that are in frame from base 1. This specimen's treatment or condition label, interpreted: roughly 10-day PBMC culture with coronavirus spike peptide pools or control peptides (ViraFEST assay). The ViraFEST assay, used in the study, expanded antigen-specific T cells with peptide pools and then identified the expanded clonotypes through TCR sequencing. Healthy vaccine recipients had no prior SARS-CoV-2 infection, confirmed by negative nucleocapsid antibody tests before and after vaccination. PBMCs were cultured at 1.5 million to 2 million per well in IMDM supplemented with around 5.5% human AB serum and 9.5 to 10 IU/ml IL-2, with around 10 ug/ml peptide pools added. On days 3 and 7, half of the culture medium was replaced with fresh IL-2-containing medium. Once the cells had been in culture for over nine days, the EasySep CD4+ T cell isolation kit was used to isolate CD4+ T cells by negative selection. Ficoll-Paque Plus gradient centrifugation was used to isolate PBMCs from whole blood, and the isolated PBMCs were then either used fresh or cryopreserved at -140C. In general, triplicate wells were set up for every culture condition.

The library was generated by PCR. DNA from cultured CD4+ T cells underwent TCR sequencing with the Oncomine TCR Beta short-read assay at the Johns Hopkins FTIC core. The QIAamp micro DNA kit was used to extract genomic DNA from the cultured CD4+ T cells. Oncomine TCR Beta libraries from cultured CD4+ T cells were pooled with unique dual indexes and sequenced on an Illumina iSeq 100. Processing in the source paper ran as follows. Non-productive sequences were removed, and CDR3s that did not start with C, did not end with F or W, or were shorter than 7 amino acids were discarded. The MANAFEST web application was used to identify antigen-specific clonotypes by comparing peptide-stimulated wells against reference wells and other culture wells. Positive clones required FDR below 0.05, an odds ratio above 5, and productive frequency above 0.1% in at least two of three replicate wells. Clonotypes that were significantly expanded in both SARS-CoV-2 spike wells and at least one common cold coronavirus spike condition were defined as cross-reactive. Using R version 3.6.1, CDR3 homology was evaluated through Levenshtein distances (stringdist) along with unrooted phylogenetic trees (ape). The raw public reads went through TCRdb reprocessing: fastp at Q25, MiXCR clone calling, in-frame beta chains kept. For every CDR3 protein sequence, its rows merge into one entry that carries the most common genes and DNA. The V and J calls were determined by TCRdb, not by the authors. The sample table lists about 27,000 distinct CDR3 sequences, 55% to 80% of them with a count of one. Clones ranked in the top ten supply roughly 17% of the sample.

This entry belongs to a study of vaccination and CD4 T cells after COVID-19 (dated by TCRdb to between 2021 and 2024). About the full investigation: Six males and four females were included in the convalescent cohort, with two Hispanic individuals, seven Caucasians, two Asians and one multiracial person represented. Participants received two doses of either the Pfizer-BioNTech BNT162b2 vaccine (n=8) or the Moderna mRNA-1273 vaccine (n=2). Post-COVID blood samples were collected from convalescent patients a median of roughly 100 days after diagnosis, with a range of about 35 to 180 days. Post-vaccine blood samples were taken a median of approximately 70 days after the second vaccine dose, with a range of roughly 14 to 250 days. The cultures were stimulated with overlapping spike peptide pools from SARS-CoV-2 and from the common cold coronaviruses HCoV-NL63, HCoV-OC43 and HCoV-229E. Control cultures received a CEFX viral epitope pool as the positive control, an HIV-1 Nef peptide pool as the negative control, or no peptide. The spike-specific CD4+ TCR repertoire was compared before and after mRNA vaccination in under 11 COVID-19 convalescent patients and a handful of infection-naive healthy vaccine recipients.

What the study reported, not specific to this receptor: The median number of SARS-CoV-2-reactive clonotypes rose from roughly 20 after infection to approximately 41 after vaccination, but the change was not significant. In convalescent patients, a median roughly 83% of post-vaccine SARS-CoV-2-reactive clones were detected only after vaccination, and vaccine-specific priming was suggested by this finding. Nearly all vaccine-specific clones in convalescent patients (304 of 307) were mono-reactive for SARS-CoV-2 spike rather than cross-reactive with common cold coronaviruses. The study included relatively few convalescent patients and did not analyze early timepoints after natural infection.

This sequence originates from a human donor who received a COVID-19 vaccine. Here the chain combines TRBV21-1 and TRBJ1-1. TRBV21-1 is a listed pseudogene. This sample comprised CD4+ T cells from blood, cultured in vitro, obtained after SARS-CoV-2 vaccination. The DNA sequence follows: TGTGCCAGCAGCAAAGTCCTCGGGGGGGGGACTATGGAAGCTTTCTTT. Its protein is CASSKVLGGGTMEAFF.